The 13 T cell receptor beta chains below all came from one sample that was sequenced in a study of blood T cell repertoires in COVID-19. Some clones are missing from TCRdb's copy, which holds only in-frame ones; the method was immunoSEQ multiplex PCR. In the table there are fewer than 350,000 clones, around 85% of which are singletons. Sequencing was carried out using PBMCs or T cells enriched from blood (not recorded which). Receptors were obtained from a woman aged 40 to 55 who had recovered from COVID-19.

The chain carries TRBV27 and TRBJ2-7; the D gene is possibly TRBD2 (5 bases). The V gene's germline CDR1 is MNHEY and CDR2 SMNVEV (reference sequence). V shed 6 bases and J shed 3 bases, with 21 bases lying between them. The CDR3 is 16 residues long. DNA for the CDR3: TGTGCCAGCAGGGGGTCCCCTCGGGGAAGCGTCTACGAGCAGTACTTC. It yields the protein CASRGSPRGSVYEQYF.

This clone came up a few times. This rearrangement joins TRBV5-1 to TRBJ1-2, with 7 positions matching TRBD1. This CDR3 has 14 residues. J gave up 3 bases and V 2 bases, and 4 bases lay outside the gene matches. Germline V gene sequence: CDR1 SGHRS, CDR2 YFSETQ. The CDR3 here is CASSLGQADYGYTF. CDR3 sequence (DNA): TGCGCCAGCAGCTTAGGACAGGCCGACTATGGCTACACCTTC.

The gene calls are TRBV2 and TRBJ2-6; D call uncertain. CDR3 length: 15 residues. Germline V gene lookup returns CDR1 SNHLY and CDR2 FYNNEI. Trimming pared 7 bases from V and 2 bases from J, leaving 12 bases between. This chain's CDR3 is CASTIDTAGANVLTF. The CDR3 bases are TGTGCCAGCACAATAGACACCGCTGGGGCCAACGTCCTGACTTTC.

This sequence joins TRBV4-1 and TRBJ1-1; 7 nucleotides align to TRBD1. This CDR3 spans 15 amino acids. Trimming cost V 3 bases and J 4 bases; bases outside gene matches: 8. Germline CDR1 is MGHRA and CDR2 is YSYEKL. The CDR3 here is CASSQSGTERTEAFF. CDR3 bases: TGCGCCAGCAGCCAGTCCGGGACAGAGCGCACTGAAGCTTTCTTT.

This sequence joins TRBV9 and TRBJ2-7; D gene uncertain. This CDR3 region has 14 residues. V was trimmed by 2 bases and J by 2 bases, leaving 11 bases between them. The germline V gene encodes CDR1 SGDLS and CDR2 YYNGEE. This CDR3 reads CASSVGGSPYEQYF. The CDR3 nucleotides read TGTGCCAGCAGCGTCGGCGGCAGCCCCTACGAGCAGTACTTC. The whole variable domain, remainder taken from reference TRBV9 and TRBJ2-7, is DSGVTQTPKHLITATGQRVTLRCSPRSGDLSVYWYQQSLDQGLQFLIQYYNGEERAKGNILERFSAQQFPDLHSELNLSSLELGDSALYFCASSVGGSPYEQYFGPGTRLTVT.

This rearrangement joins TRBV28 to TRBJ2-3; 11 nucleotides line up with TRBD1. This CDR3 has 15 residues. Germline V gene lookup returns CDR1 MDHEN and CDR2 SYDVKM. Trimming at V came to 5 bases and at J to 6 bases, leaving 7 bases not matched to a gene. The CDR3 bases are TGTGCCAGCAGTCCAGGGACAGGGGGTTTTGATACGCAGTATTTT. Translating it yields CASSPGTGGFDTQYF.

This chain uses TRBV7-8 with TRBJ2-1, with TRBD2 matching over 14 bases. Looked up from germline, CDR1 is SGHVS and CDR2 is FQNEAQ. J gave up 6 bases and V 6 bases, and 1 base lay outside the gene matches. This CDR3 has 14 residues. CDR3 in amino acids: CASRGLAGGNEQFF. DNA of the CDR3: TGTGCCAGCAGAGGACTAGCGGGAGGCAATGAGCAGTTCTTC.

The chain employs TRBV7-9 and TRBJ1-1; D is uncertain. CDR3 length: 11 amino acids. V was shortened by 5 bases and J by 11 bases, with 12 bases between the two germline ends. Per the germline V gene, CDR1 is SEHNR and CDR2 is FQNEAQ (reference sequence). CDR3 sequence (DNA): TGTGCCAGCAGCGGGCTGCTTTGGGCTTTCTTT. It is translated as CASSGLLWAFF. Supplemented by reference TRBV7-9 and TRBJ1-1, the full variable domain reads DTGVSQNPRHKITKRGQNVTFRCDPISEHNRLYWYRQTLGQGPEFLTYFQNEAQLEKSRLLSDRFSAERPKGSFSTLEIQRTEQGDSAMYLCASSGLLWAFFGQGTRLTVV.

The V call is TRBV28, the J call TRBJ2-1; D unclear. Trimming took off 3 bases at V and 5 bases at J, with 11 bases between the two ends. CDR3 length: 14 amino acids. Germline CDR1 reads MDHEN; CDR2 reads SYDVKM. CDR3: CASSFPGRDNEQFF. In DNA, the CDR3 is TGTGCCAGCAGTTTCCCAGGTAGAGACAATGAGCAGTTCTTC.

The genes are TRBV5-4 and TRBJ1-5; possible D gene TRBD1, 5 bases. The V gene lost 5 bases and the J gene lost 1 base, with 13 bases spanning the gap. The CDR3 totals 15 residues. Germline lookup yields CDR1 SGHNT and CDR2 YYREEE (reference sequence). CDR3 sequence reads: CASRPPGLSNQPQHF. CDR3 bases: TGTGCCAGCAGACCGCCAGGGCTAAGCAATCAGCCCCAGCATTTT. The full variable domain, completed using reference TRBV5-4 and TRBJ1-5, is ETGVTQSPTHLIKTRGQQVTLRCSSQSGHNTVSWYQQALGQGPQFIFQYYREEENGRGNFPPRFSGLQFPNYSSELNVNALELDDSALYLCASRPPGLSNQPQHFGDGTRLSIL.

The chain employs TRBV5-1 and TRBJ1-2; D gene uncertain. Germline lookup yields CDR1 SGHRS and CDR2 YFSETQ. V lost 0 bases to trimming and J lost 6 bases, with 15 bases between them. The CDR3 is 15 amino acids. The CDR3 protein is CASSLDLAFLNGYTF. The CDR3 coding sequence is TGCGCCAGCAGCTTGGATCTAGCTTTCCTTAATGGCTACACCTTC.

This clone was recorded once. V usage is TRBV7-6 and J usage is TRBJ1-4; 10 bases line up with TRBD1. This CDR3 is 14 amino acids long. Germline V CDR1 and CDR2: SGHVS, FNYEAQ. The trim removed 5 bases at V and 7 bases at J, leaving 4 bases unmatched. The CDR3 DNA reads as TGTGCCAGCAGCGGGACAGGGGCCTTTGAAAAACTGTTTTTT. Its translation is CASSGTGAFEKLFF.

V gene TRBV27 combines with J gene TRBJ2-1; TRBD2 is a possible D gene (5 bases). Germline V gene sequence: CDR1 MNHEY, CDR2 SMNVEV (reference sequence). This CDR3 is built from 15 residues. The V and J ends lost 2 bases and 6 bases respectively, with 14 bases between them. The CDR3 nucleotides read TGTGCCAGCAGTTTAATGGGATCTAGCTCCAATGAGCAGTTCTTC. Its translation is CASSLMGSSSNEQFF.